The 25 T cell receptor beta chains below all came from one sample that was sequenced in a study of blood T cell repertoires in COVID-19. Here immunoSEQ multiplex PCR was the method, and the copy in TCRdb shows in-frame clones only, minus some. This table holds tens of thousands of clones, roughly 76% found once. Sequencing used peripheral blood. Receptor source: a woman of 80 years or more with active or convalescent COVID-19.

The chain uses TRBV5-1 and TRBJ1-4; perhaps TRBD1 as D (6 bases). Germline V CDR1 and CDR2: SGHRS, YFSETQ. Trimming cost V 4 bases and J 8 bases, with 15 bases left between them. The CDR3 consists of 14 residues. As DNA, the CDR3 is TGCGCCAGCAGCCCACAGGGACACTACGAAAAACTGTTTTTT. It specifies CASSPQGHYEKLFF. Using reference TRBV5-1 and TRBJ1-4 for the parts outside the CDR3, the full variable domain is KAGVTQTPRYLIKTRGQQVTLSCSPISGHRSVSWYQQTPGQGLQFLFEYFSETQRNKGNFPGRFSGRQFSNSRSEMNVSTLELGDSALYLCASSPQGHYEKLFFGSGTQLSVL.

V and J are TRBV7-2 and TRBJ2-5; D is perhaps TRBD2 (6 bases). V was pared by 5 bases and J by 5 bases, with 15 bases between. Germline-derived CDR1 and CDR2 are SGHTA and FQGNSA. The CDR3 loop spans 14 amino acids. The CDR3 loop reads CASSAQVGRETQYF. The CDR3 DNA reads TGTGCCAGCAGCGCCCAGGTGGGGAGGGAGACCCAGTACTTC. Looking up the rest from reference TRBV7-2 and TRBJ2-5 gives the full variable domain: GAGVSQSPSNKVTEKGKDVELRCDPISGHTALYWYRQSLGQGLEFLIYFQGNSAPDKSGLPSDRFSAERTGGSVSTLTIQRTQQEDSAVYLCASSAQVGRETQYFGPGTRLLVL.

This chain uses TRBV28 with TRBJ2-7; 9 nucleotides agree with TRBD2. J gave up 0 bases and V 0 bases, and 6 bases lay outside the gene matches. This CDR3 has 17 residues. The germline V gene has CDR1 MDHEN and CDR2 SYDVKM. DNA for the CDR3: TGTGCCAGCAGTTTATGGTCTAGCGGGGCCTTCTCCTACGAGCAGTACTTC. This encodes CASSLWSSGAFSYEQYF.

The chain joins TRBV19 to TRBJ1-2; D remains unclear. Germline V gene data show CDR1 as LNHDA and CDR2 as SQIVND (reference sequence). V was pared by 7 bases and J by 5 bases, with 20 bases between. The CDR3 is made up of 15 amino acids. CDR3: CASTLGLPEVYGYTF. For the CDR3, the DNA is TGTGCCAGTACCCTCGGACTCCCGGAAGTTTATGGCTACACCTTC.

This clone turned up a few times. The V gene is TRBV6-2 or TRBV6-3, the J gene TRBJ2-1; maybe TRBD1 (6 bases). The CDR3 has 15 residues. The germline V gene encodes CDR1 MNHEY and CDR2 SVGEGT. Trimming pared 2 bases from V and 6 bases from J, leaving 14 bases between. The DNA of the CDR3 is TGTGCCAGCAGTTACGAGGCAGGGGTTGGCAATGAGCAGTTCTTC. This encodes CASSYEAGVGNEQFF.

This clone has only a few counts. This sequence joins TRBV3-1 (or the pseudogene TRBV3-2) and TRBJ1-1; the D gene is possibly TRBD1 (5 bases). In germline, CDR1 is LGHDT, CDR2 YNNKEL (reference sequence). There are 13 residues in the CDR3. The V gene lost 3 bases and the J gene lost 7 bases, with 12 bases spanning the gap. The CDR3, as DNA: TGTGCCAGCAGCCATTCTGGGGGGGTTGAAGCTTTCTTT. The encoded protein is CASSHSGGVEAFF.

This sequence joins TRBV11-3 and TRBJ2-3; D gene uncertain. The germline V gene encodes CDR1 SGHNT and CDR2 YENEEA. The V and J ends lost 0 bases and 7 bases respectively, with 5 bases between them. The CDR3 runs to 12 residues. CDR3 sequence: CASSLDPNTQYF. In nucleotides, the CDR3 is TGTGCCAGCAGCTTAGATCCTAATACGCAGTATTTT.

V usage is TRBV7-9 and J usage is TRBJ2-3; D is undetermined. Germline assignment: CDR1 SEHNR and CDR2 FQNEAQ (reference sequence). The CDR3 sequence is 14 residues long. The V end lost 8 bases, the J end lost 1 base, and 13 bases lay between the germline ends. Written as DNA, the CDR3 is TGTGCCAGCCCGGCCCCAGAGGGCACAGATACGCAGTATTTT. Translation: CASPAPEGTDTQYF.

The chain employs TRBV30 and TRBJ1-6; possible D gene TRBD1, 5 bases. The germline V and J ends were trimmed by 0 bases and 9 bases, with 21 bases remaining between them. The germline V gene encodes CDR1 GTSNPN and CDR2 SVGIG (reference sequence). The CDR3 covers 17 residues. The CDR3 protein is CAWSVGWGNGRISPLHF. The CDR3 DNA is TGTGCCTGGAGTGTTGGTTGGGGGAACGGGAGGATTTCACCCCTCCACTTT.

This chain connects TRBV7-8 to TRBJ2-7; 8 positions match TRBD1. The CDR3 is made up of 14 amino acids. CDR1 is SGHVS, CDR2 FQNEAQ, per germline. J was trimmed by 2 bases and V by 7 bases; bases with no gene match: 7. The CDR3 loop reads CASTLGQDPYEQYF. The CDR3 DNA reads as TGTGCCAGCACCCTGGGACAGGACCCCTACGAGCAGTACTTC.

This clone was seen only once. The chain combines TRBV6-5 with TRBJ1-1; TRBD1 agrees at 9 bases. Germline V gives CDR1 MNHEY, CDR2 SVGAGI. The V gene end was trimmed by 5 bases and the J gene end by 1 base; junction bases not matched to a gene: 2. This CDR3 is built from 14 residues. For the CDR3, the DNA is TGTGCCAGCAGTCGACAGGGGGGGAACACTGAAGCTTTCTTT. Translated: CASSRQGGNTEAFF.

The table lists this clone with a few counts. The chain carries TRBV20-1 and TRBJ2-7; TRBD2 might be the D (5 bases). Germline V CDR1 and CDR2: DFQATT, SNEGSKA (reference sequence). V lost 3 bases, J lost 4 bases, and 13 bases lay in between. The CDR3 consists of 13 residues. The CDR3 DNA follows: TGCAGTGCTAGTGTCCCGACGGGGTACGAGCAGTACTTC. It translates to CSASVPTGYEQYF.

This chain uses TRBV12-3 or TRBV12-4 with TRBJ1-5; D remains ambiguous. Trimming shortened V by 5 bases and J by 5 bases, and 10 bases separated the two germline ends. This CDR3 has 13 residues. The CDR3 DNA reads as TGTGCCAGCAGTCTCTTCAGTGATCAGCCCCAGCATTTT. Translating it yields CASSLFSDQPQHF.

The CDR3 nucleotides read TGCGCCAGCGCGGCGGGGGGAGGAGGCACAGATACGCAGTATTTT. Its protein is CASAAGGGGTDTQYF. The chain links TRBV5-1 to TRBJ2-3, with 8 bases fitting TRBD2. CDR1 and CDR2 from the germline V gene are SGHRS and YFSETQ. CDR3 size: 15 residues. J lost 1 base, V lost 7 bases, and 8 bases had no gene match.

Comment on this clone: Other DNA sequences in the sample encode the same CDR3. The chain joins TRBV7-2 to TRBJ2-3; D possibly corresponds to TRBD2 (7 bases). V was shortened by 1 base and J by 3 bases, with 11 bases between the two germline ends. The CDR3 totals 15 residues. CDR1 and CDR2 (germline): SGHTA, FQGNSA. CDR3 residues: CASSLVAGATDTQYF. DNA of the CDR3: TGTGCCAGCAGCTTAGTGGCGGGGGCGACAGATACGCAGTATTTT.

This chain connects TRBV5-5 to TRBJ1-2; maybe TRBD1 (5 bases). Trimming shortened V by 0 bases and J by 1 base, and 7 bases separated the two germline ends. Germline-derived CDR1 and CDR2 are SGHKS and YYEKEE (reference sequence). This CDR3 contains 14 residues. CDR3 DNA sequence: TGTGCCAGCAGCTTGGGGACAAGTAACTATGGCTACACCTTC. Protein sequence: CASSLGTSNYGYTF.

The chain uses TRBV5-1 and TRBJ2-1, with 8 bases that match TRBD1. CDR1 is SGHRS and CDR2 is YFSETQ in the germline V gene. Trimming cost V 7 bases and J 5 bases; bases outside gene matches: 11. The CDR3 has 15 amino acids. CDR3 sequence (DNA): TGCGCCAGCTCTCTCAGGGGGCTACTGAACAATGAGCAGTTCTTC. Translating it yields CASSLRGLLNNEQFF.

This clone was picked up a small number of times. The chain combines TRBV2 with TRBJ1-3, with 7 bases aligning to TRBD1. The germline gives CDR1 SNHLY, CDR2 FYNNEI. CDR3 size: 15 residues. Trimming cost V 10 bases and J 0 bases; bases outside gene matches: 9. The CDR3 DNA reads as TGTGCCACCCGGGACAGTGGACCCTCTGGAAACACCATATATTTT. As protein: CATRDSGPSGNTIYF.

Worth noting for this clone: Other DNA sequences from this sample encode an identical CDR3 as well. This sequence joins TRBV3-1 (or the pseudogene TRBV3-2) and TRBJ1-5, with 7 bases aligning to TRBD1. Trimming took 1 base from V and 7 from J; bases not matched to a gene: 4. CDR1 and CDR2 from the germline V gene are LGHDT and YNNKEL (reference sequence). This CDR3 contains 14 residues. CDR3 nucleotides: TGTGCCAGCAGCCAAGGAGGGGGCGACCAGCCCCAGCATTTT. Amino acid sequence: CASSQGGGDQPQHF.

The V and J genes are TRBV9 and TRBJ2-7; D unresolved. CDR1 is SGDLS, CDR2 YYNGEE, per germline. Trimming cost V 1 base and J 6 bases, with 20 bases left between them. This CDR3 contains 16 residues. The CDR3 DNA is TGTGCCAGCAGCGTATTAGGAGAAACTCCGGGTGGCGAGCAGTACTTC. Its translation is CASSVLGETPGGEQYF.

The genes are TRBV13 and TRBJ2-7; D not certain. Looked up from germline, CDR1 is PRHDT and CDR2 is FYEKMQ (reference sequence). The CDR3 contains 15 residues. Trimming removed 0 bases at V and 5 bases at J, with 14 bases between. The CDR3 here is CASSLGRGRANEQYF. CDR3 coding DNA: TGTGCCAGCAGCTTAGGCCGAGGCAGAGCTAACGAGCAGTACTTC.

This clone was detected once. V and J are TRBV9 and TRBJ2-5; unclear D gene. The V gene lost 0 bases and the J gene lost 4 bases, with 7 bases spanning the gap. The germline V gene encodes CDR1 SGDLS and CDR2 YYNGEE. The CDR3 length is 13 residues. DNA of the CDR3: TGTGCCAGCAGCGTAGACCAGCGAGAGACCCAGTACTTC. This codes for CASSVDQRETQYF.

J is TRBJ2-7 and V is TRBV7-6; 8 bases map to TRBD2. The germline gives CDR1 SGHVS, CDR2 FNYEAQ. Trimming took 5 bases from V and 6 from J; bases not matched to a gene: 12. The length of the CDR3 is 15 residues. The CDR3 here is CASSQPGLVEGEQYF. CDR3 nucleotide sequence: TGTGCCAGCAGCCAACCGGGACTAGTTGAAGGCGAGCAGTACTTC. The variable domain in full, completed from reference TRBV7-6 and TRBJ2-7, reads GAGVSQSPRYKVTKRGQDVALRCDPISGHVSLYWYRQALGQGPEFLTYFNYEAQQDKSGLPNDRFSAERPEGSISTLTIQRTEQRDSAMYRCASSQPGLVEGEQYFGPGTRLTVT.

A single count supports this clone. This chain uses TRBV5-1 with TRBJ2-2, with 9 bases fitting TRBD1. Germline CDR1 is SGHRS and CDR2 is YFSETQ. Trimming cost V 1 base and J 6 bases; bases outside gene matches: 7. CDR3 length: 16 amino acids. CDR3 coding DNA: TGCGCCAGCAGCTTGACCGGGACAGGGAAGGCCGGGGAGCTGTTTTTT. It yields the protein CASSLTGTGKAGELFF.

The J gene is TRBJ2-3, the V gene TRBV7-9, with D possibly being TRBD2 (6 bases). CDR3 length: 16 amino acids. Trimming removed 5 bases from V and 0 bases from J, with 15 bases in between. Germline CDR1 and CDR2: SEHNR and FQNEAQ (reference sequence). CDR3 sequence (DNA): TGTGCCAGCAGCCTGGGGGAGGTTAGGAGCACAGATACGCAGTATTTT. It codes for CASSLGEVRSTDTQYF.